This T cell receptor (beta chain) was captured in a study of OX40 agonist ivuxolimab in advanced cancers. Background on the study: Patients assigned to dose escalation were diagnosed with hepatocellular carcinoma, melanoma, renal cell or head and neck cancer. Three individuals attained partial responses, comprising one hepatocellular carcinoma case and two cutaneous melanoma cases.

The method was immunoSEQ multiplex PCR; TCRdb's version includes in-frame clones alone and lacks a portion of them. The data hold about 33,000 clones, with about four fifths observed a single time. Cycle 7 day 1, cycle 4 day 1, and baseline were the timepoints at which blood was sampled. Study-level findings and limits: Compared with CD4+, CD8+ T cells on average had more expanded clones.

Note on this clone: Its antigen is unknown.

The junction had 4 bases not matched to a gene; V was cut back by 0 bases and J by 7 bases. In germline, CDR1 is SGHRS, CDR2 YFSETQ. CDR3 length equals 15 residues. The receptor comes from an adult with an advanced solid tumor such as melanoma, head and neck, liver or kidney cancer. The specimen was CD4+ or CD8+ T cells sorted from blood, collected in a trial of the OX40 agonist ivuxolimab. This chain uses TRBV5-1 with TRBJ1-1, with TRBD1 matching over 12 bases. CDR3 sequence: CASSLAGQGAVEAFF. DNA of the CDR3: TGCGCCAGCAGCTTGGCGGGACAGGGGGCCGTTGAAGCTTTCTTT.